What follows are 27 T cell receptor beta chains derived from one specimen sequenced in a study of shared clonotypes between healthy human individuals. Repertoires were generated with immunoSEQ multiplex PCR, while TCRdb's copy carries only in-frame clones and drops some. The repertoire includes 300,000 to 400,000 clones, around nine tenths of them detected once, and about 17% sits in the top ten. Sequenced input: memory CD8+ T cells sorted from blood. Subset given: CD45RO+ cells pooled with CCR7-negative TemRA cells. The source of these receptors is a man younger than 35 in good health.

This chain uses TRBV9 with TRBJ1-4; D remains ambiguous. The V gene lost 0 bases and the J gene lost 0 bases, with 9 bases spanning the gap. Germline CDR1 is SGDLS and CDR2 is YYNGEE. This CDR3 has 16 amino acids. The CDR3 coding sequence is TGTGCCAGCAGCGTAGTCCCCTATACAACTAATGAAAAACTGTTTTTT. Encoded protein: CASSVVPYTTNEKLFF.

Here the CDR3 reads CASITVRAEAFF. CDR3 coding DNA: TGTGCCAGCATAACAGTACGGGCTGAAGCTTTCTTT. The chain combines TRBV13 with TRBJ1-1; D is uncertain. Germline CDR1 and CDR2: PRHDT and FYEKMQ (reference sequence). The CDR3 contains 12 residues. V was pared by 7 bases and J by 6 bases, with 12 bases between.

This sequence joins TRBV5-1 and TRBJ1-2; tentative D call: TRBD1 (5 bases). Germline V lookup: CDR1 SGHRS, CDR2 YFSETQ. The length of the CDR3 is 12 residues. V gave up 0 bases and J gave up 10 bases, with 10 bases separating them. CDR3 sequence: CASSLEGIVYTF. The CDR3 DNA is TGCGCCAGCAGCTTGGAGGGGATAGTCTACACCTTC.

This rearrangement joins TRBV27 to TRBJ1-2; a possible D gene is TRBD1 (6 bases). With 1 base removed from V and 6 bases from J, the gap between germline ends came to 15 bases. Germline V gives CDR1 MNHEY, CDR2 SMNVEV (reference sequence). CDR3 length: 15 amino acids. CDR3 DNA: TGTGCCAGCAGTTTATTCCCAGGGGTTATTGATGGCTACACCTTC. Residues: CASSLFPGVIDGYTF.

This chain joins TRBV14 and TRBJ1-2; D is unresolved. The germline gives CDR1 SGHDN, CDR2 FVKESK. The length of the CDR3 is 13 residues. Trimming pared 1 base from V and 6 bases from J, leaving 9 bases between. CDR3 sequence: CASSQAGWDGYTF. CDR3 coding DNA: TGTGCCAGCAGCCAAGCGGGATGGGATGGCTACACCTTC.

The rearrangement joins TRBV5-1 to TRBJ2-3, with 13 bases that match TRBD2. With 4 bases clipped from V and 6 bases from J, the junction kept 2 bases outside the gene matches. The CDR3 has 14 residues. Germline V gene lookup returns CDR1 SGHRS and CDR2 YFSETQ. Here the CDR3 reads CASSLGLAGDTQYF. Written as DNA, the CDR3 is TGCGCCAGCAGCCTGGGACTAGCGGGGGATACGCAGTATTTT.

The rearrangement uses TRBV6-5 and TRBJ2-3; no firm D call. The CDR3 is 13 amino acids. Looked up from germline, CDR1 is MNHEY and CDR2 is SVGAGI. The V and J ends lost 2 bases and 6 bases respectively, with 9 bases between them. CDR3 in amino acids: CASSYPTWDTQYF. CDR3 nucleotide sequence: TGTGCCAGCAGTTACCCCACTTGGGATACGCAGTATTTT.

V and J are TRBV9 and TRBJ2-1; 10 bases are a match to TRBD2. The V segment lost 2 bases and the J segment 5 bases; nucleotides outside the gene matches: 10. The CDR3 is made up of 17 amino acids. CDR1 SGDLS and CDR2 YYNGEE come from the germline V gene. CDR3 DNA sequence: TGTGCCAGCAGCGTCGCAGGGACTAGCGATCATCACAATGAGCAGTTCTTC. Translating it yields CASSVAGTSDHHNEQFF.

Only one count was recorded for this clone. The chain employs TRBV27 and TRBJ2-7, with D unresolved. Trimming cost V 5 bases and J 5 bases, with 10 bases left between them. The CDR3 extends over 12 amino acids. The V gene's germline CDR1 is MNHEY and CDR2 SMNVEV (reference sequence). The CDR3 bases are TGTGCCAGCAGTCCCGGATTTAACGAGCAGTACTTC. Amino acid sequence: CASSPGFNEQYF.

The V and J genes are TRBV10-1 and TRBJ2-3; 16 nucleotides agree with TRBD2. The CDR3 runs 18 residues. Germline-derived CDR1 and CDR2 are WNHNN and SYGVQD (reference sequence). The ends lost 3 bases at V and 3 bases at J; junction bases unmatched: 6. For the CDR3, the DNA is TGCGCCAGCAGTGACGCCGGGACTAGCGGGAGGGCAACAGATACGCAGTATTTT. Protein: CASSDAGTSGRATDTQYF.

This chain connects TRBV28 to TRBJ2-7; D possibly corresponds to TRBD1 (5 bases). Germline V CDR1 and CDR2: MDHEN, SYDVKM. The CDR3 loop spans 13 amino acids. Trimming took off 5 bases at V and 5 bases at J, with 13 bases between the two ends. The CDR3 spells CASSPYRQNEQYF. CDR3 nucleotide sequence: TGTGCCAGCAGTCCCTATCGACAGAACGAGCAGTACTTC.

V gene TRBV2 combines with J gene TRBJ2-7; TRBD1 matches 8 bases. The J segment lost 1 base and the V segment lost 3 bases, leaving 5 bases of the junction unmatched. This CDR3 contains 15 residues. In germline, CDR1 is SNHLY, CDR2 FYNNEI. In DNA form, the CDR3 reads TGTGCCAGCAGTGACCCAGGACAGGGTTCCTACGAGCAGTACTTC. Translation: CASSDPGQGSYEQYF.

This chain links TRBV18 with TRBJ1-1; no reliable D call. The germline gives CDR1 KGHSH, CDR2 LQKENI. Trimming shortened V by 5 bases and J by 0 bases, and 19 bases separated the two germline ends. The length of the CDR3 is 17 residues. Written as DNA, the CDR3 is TGTGCCAGCTCATCAAGAAACCCGCAAACTATGAACACTGAAGCTTTCTTT. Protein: CASSSRNPQTMNTEAFF. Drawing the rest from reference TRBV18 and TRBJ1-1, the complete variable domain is NAGVMQNPRHLVRRRGQEARLRCSPMKGHSHVYWYRQLPEEGLKFMVYLQKENIIDESGMPKERFSAEFPKEGPSILRIQQVVRGDSAAYFCASSSRNPQTMNTEAFFGQGTRLTVV.

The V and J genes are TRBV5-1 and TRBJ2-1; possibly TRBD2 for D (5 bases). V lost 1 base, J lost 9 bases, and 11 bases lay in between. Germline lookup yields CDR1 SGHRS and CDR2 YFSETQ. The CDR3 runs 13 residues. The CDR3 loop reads CASSLSLAGEQFF. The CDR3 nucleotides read TGCGCCAGCAGCTTGAGCCTAGCAGGTGAGCAGTTCTTC. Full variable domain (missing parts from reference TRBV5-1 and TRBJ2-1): KAGVTQTPRYLIKTRGQQVTLSCSPISGHRSVSWYQQTPGQGLQFLFEYFSETQRNKGNFPGRFSGRQFSNSRSEMNVSTLELGDSALYLCASSLSLAGEQFFGPGTRLTVL.

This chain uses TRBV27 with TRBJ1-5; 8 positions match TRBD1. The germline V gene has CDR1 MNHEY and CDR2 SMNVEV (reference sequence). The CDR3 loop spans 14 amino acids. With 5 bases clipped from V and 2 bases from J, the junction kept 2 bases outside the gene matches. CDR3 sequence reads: CASSLGQGNQPQHF. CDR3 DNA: TGTGCCAGCAGTCTGGGACAGGGCAATCAGCCCCAGCATTTT.

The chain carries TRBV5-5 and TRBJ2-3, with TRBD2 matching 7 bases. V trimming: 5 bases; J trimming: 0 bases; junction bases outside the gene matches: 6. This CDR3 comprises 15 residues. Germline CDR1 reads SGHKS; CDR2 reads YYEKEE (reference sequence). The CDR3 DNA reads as TGTGCCAGCAGTAAGGGACTATTGAGCACAGATACGCAGTATTTT. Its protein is CASSKGLLSTDTQYF.

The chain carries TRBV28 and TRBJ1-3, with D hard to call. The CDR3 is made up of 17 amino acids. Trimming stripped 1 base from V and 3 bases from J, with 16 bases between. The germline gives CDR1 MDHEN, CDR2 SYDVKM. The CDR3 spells CASSLSRRLGDGNTIYF. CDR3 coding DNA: TGTGCCAGCAGTTTATCAAGGCGACTTGGTGATGGAAACACCATATATTTT.

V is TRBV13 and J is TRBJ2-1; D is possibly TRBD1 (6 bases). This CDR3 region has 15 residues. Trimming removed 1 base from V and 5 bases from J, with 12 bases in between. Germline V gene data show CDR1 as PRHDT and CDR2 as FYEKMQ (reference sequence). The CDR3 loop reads CASSLEGETDNEQFF. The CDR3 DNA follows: TGTGCCAGCAGCTTAGAGGGGGAGACCGACAATGAGCAGTTCTTC.

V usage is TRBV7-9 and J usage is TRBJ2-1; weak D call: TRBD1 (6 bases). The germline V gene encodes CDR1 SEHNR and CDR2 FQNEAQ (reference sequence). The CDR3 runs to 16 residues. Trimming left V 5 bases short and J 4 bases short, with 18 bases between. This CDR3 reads CASSPGDGLFYNEQFF. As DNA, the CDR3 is TGTGCCAGCAGCCCAGGGGACGGATTATTTTACAATGAGCAGTTCTTC.

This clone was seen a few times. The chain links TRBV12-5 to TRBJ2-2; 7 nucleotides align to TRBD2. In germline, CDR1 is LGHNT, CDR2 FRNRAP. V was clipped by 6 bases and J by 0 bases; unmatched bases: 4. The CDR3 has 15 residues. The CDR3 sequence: CASGRDYTNTGELFF. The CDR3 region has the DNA TGTGCTAGTGGCCGGGACTACACGAACACCGGGGAGCTGTTTTTT. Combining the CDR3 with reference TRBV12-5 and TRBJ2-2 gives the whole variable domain DARVTQTPRHKVTEMGQEVTMRCQPILGHNTVFWYRQTMMQGLELLAYFRNRAPLDDSGMPKDRFSAEMPDATLATLKIQPSEPRDSAVYFCASGRDYTNTGELFFGEGSRLTVL.

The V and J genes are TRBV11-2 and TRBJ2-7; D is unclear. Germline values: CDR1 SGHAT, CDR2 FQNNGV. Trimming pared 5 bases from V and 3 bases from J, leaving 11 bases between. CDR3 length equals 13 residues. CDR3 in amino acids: CASSLEPHYEQYF. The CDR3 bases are TGTGCCAGCAGCCTGGAACCTCACTACGAGCAGTACTTC.

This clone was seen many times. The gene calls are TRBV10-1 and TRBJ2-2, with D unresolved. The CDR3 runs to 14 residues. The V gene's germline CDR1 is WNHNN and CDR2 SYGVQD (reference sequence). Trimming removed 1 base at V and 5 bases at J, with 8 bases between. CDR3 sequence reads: CASSELTRTGELFF. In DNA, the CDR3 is TGCGCCAGCAGTGAGTTAACCCGGACCGGGGAGCTGTTTTTT.

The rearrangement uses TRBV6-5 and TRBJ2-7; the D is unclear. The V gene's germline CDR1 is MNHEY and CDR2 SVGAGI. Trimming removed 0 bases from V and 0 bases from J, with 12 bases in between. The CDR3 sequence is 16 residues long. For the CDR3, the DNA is TGTGCCAGCAGTTACTCGATTGCCTGGGGCTCCTACGAGCAGTACTTC. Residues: CASSYSIAWGSYEQYF.

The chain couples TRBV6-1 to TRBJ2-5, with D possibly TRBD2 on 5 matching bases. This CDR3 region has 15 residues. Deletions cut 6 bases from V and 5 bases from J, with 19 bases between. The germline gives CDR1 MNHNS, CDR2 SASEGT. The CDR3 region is CASRNTRKQWETQYF. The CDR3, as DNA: TGTGCCAGCAGGAACACTAGAAAACAATGGGAGACCCAGTACTTC.

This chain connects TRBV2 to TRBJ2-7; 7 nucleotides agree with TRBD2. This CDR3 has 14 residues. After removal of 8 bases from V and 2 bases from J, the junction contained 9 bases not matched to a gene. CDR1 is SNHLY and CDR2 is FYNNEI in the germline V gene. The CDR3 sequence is CASQLSSGTYEQYF. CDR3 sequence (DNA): TGTGCCAGCCAACTATCTAGCGGAACCTACGAGCAGTACTTC.

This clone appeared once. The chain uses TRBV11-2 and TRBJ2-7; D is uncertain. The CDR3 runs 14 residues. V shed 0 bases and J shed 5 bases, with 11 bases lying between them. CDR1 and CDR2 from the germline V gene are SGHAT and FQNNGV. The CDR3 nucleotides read TGTGCCAGCAGCTTAGATGGAACTGGGGACGAGCAGTACTTC. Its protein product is CASSLDGTGDEQYF.

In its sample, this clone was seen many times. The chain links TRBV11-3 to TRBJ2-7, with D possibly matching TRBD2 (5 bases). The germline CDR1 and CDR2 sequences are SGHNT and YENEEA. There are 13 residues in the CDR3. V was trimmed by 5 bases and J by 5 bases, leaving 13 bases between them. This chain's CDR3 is CASSPRVEDEQYF. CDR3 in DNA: TGTGCCAGCAGCCCCCGCGTGGAGGACGAGCAGTACTTC.